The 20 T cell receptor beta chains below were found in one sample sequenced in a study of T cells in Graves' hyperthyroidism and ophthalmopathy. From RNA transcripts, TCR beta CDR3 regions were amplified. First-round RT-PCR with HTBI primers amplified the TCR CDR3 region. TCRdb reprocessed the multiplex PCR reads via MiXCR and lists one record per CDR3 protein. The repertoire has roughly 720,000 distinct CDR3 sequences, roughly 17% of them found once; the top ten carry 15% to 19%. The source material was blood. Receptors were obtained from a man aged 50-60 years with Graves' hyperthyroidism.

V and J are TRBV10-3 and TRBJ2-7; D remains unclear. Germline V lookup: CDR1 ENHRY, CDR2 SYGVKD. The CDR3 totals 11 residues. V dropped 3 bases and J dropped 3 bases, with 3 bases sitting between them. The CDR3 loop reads CAISDLYEQYF. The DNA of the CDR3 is TGTGCCATCAGTGATCTCTACGAGCAGTACTTC.

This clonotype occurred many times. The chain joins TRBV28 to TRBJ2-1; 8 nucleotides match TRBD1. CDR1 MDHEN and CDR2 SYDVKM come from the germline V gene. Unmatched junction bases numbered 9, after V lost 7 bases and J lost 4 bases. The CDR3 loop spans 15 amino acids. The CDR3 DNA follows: TGTGCCAGCACCGTGGGGGACAGGAGGTACAATGAGCAGTTCTTC. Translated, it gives CASTVGDRRYNEQFF.

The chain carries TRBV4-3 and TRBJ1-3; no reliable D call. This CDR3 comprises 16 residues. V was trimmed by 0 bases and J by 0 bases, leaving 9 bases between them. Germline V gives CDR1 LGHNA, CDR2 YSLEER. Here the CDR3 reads CASSQDITVSGNTIYF. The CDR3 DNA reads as TGCGCCAGCAGCCAAGATATAACTGTCTCTGGAAACACCATATATTTT.

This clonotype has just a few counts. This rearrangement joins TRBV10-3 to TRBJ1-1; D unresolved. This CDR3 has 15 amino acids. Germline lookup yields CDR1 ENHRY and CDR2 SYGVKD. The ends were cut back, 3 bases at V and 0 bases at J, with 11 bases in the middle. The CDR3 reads CAISDSGLVNTEAFF. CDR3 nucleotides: TGTGCCATCAGTGATTCCGGCCTCGTGAACACTGAAGCTTTCTTT.

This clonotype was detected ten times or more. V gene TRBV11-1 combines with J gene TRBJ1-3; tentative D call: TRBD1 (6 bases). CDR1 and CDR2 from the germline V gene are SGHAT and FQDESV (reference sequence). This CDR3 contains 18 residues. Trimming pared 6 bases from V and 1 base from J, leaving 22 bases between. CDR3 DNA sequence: TGTGCCAGCAGACCACGATCGTCAGGGGCAAGTTCTGGAAACACCATATATTTT. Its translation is CASRPRSSGASSGNTIYF.

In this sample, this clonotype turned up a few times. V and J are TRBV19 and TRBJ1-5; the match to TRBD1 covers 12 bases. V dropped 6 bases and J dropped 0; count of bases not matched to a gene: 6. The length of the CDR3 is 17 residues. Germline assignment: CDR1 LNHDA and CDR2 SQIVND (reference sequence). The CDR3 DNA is TGTGCCAGTAGGCCGGGACAGGGGGCGATTAGCAATCAGCCCCAGCATTTT. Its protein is CASRPGQGAISNQPQHF.

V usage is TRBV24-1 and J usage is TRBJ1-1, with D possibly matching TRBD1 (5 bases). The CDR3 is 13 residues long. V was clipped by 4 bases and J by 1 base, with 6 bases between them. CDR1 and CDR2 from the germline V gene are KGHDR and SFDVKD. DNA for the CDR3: TGTGCCACCAGTGAGACAGAGAACACTGAAGCTTTCTTT. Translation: CATSETENTEAFF.

DNA for the CDR3: TGTGCCAGCAGTTCGATCCGACTAAGCGGAGTCTCCTACGAGCAGTACTTC. It yields the protein CASSSIRLSGVSYEQYF. The chain employs TRBV27 and TRBJ2-7; possibly TRBD2 for D (5 bases). V gave up 4 bases and J gave up 0 bases, with 19 bases separating them. Germline V gene data show CDR1 as MNHEY and CDR2 as SMNVEV (reference sequence). This CDR3 contains 17 residues.

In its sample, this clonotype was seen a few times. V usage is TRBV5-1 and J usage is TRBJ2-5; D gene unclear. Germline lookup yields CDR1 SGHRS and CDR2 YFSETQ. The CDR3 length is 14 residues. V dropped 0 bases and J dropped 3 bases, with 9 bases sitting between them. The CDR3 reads CASSLGRRKETQYF. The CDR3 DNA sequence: TGCGCCAGCAGCTTGGGCCGCCGAAAAGAGACCCAGTACTTC. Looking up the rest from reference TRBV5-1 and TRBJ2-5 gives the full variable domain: KAGVTQTPRYLIKTRGQQVTLSCSPISGHRSVSWYQQTPGQGLQFLFEYFSETQRNKGNFPGRFSGRQFSNSRSEMNVSTLELGDSALYLCASSLGRRKETQYFGPGTRLLVL.

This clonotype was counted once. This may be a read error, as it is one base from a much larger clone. The DNA for the CDR3 is TGTGCCAGCAGTTTATCAGGTGCTAGCGGGAGCCAGGGTGCGCAGTTCTTC. Its translation is CASSLSGASGSQGAQFF. This chain joins TRBV28 and TRBJ2-1, with TRBD2 matching over 10 bases. The ends lost 1 base at V and 12 bases at J; junction bases unmatched: 15. CDR3 size: 17 residues. Per the germline V gene, CDR1 is MDHEN and CDR2 is SYDVKM.

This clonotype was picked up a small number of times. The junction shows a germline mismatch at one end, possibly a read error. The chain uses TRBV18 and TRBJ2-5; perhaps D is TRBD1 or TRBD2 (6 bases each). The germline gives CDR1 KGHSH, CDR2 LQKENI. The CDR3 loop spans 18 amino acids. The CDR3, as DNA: TGTGCCAGCTCCCGCGGAGACGCCGGGGGCACATCACAAGGGACCCAGTACTTC. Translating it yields CASSRGDAGGTSQGTQYF. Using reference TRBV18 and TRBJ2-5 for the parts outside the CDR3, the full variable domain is NAGVMQNPRHLVRRRGQEARLRCSPMKGHSHVYWYRQLPEEGLKFMVYLQKENIIDESGMPKERFSAEFPKEGPSILRIQQVVRGDSAAYFCASSRGDAGGTSQGTQYFGPGTRLLVL.

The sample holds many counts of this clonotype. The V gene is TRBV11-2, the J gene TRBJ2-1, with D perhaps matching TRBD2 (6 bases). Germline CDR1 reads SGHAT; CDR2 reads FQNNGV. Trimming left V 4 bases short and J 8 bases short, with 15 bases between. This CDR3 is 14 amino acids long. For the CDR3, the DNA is TGTGCCAGCAGCTATGACCGGGACTTAGATGAGCAGTTCTTC. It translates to CASSYDRDLDEQFF.

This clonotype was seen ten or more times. The CDR3 DNA follows: TGTGCCAGCAGCTTGGGACCTAGCGGGTCCTACGAGCAGTACTTC. Amino acid sequence: CASSLGPSGSYEQYF. This chain uses TRBV11-2 with TRBJ2-7, with TRBD2 matching 8 bases. CDR1 and CDR2 (germline): SGHAT, FQNNGV. The CDR3 spans 15 residues. V trimming: 3 bases; J trimming: 1 base; junction bases outside the gene matches: 5. The full variable domain, rest sourced from reference TRBV11-2 and TRBJ2-7, is EAGVAQSPRYKIIEKRQSVAFWCNPISGHATLYWYQQILGQGPKLLIQFQNNGVVDDSQLPKDRFSAERLKGVDSTLKIQPAKLEDSAVYLCASSLGPSGSYEQYFGPGTRLTVT.

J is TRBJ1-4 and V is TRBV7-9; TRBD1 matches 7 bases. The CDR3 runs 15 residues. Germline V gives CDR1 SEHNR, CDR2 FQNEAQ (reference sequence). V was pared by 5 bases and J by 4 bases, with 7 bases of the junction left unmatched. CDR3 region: CASSSGGTDNEKLFF. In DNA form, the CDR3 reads TGTGCCAGCAGCAGTGGGGGGACAGATAATGAAAAACTGTTTTTT. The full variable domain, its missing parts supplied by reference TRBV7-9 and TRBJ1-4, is DTGVSQNPRHKITKRGQNVTFRCDPISEHNRLYWYRQTLGQGPEFLTYFQNEAQLEKSRLLSDRFSAERPKGSFSTLEIQRTEQGDSAMYLCASSSGGTDNEKLFFGSGTQLSVL.

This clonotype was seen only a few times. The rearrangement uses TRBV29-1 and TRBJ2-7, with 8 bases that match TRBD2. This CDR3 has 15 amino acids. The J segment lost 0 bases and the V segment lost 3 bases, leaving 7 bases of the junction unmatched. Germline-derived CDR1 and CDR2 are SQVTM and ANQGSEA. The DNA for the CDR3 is TGCAGCGTTGAGGGAGCGGGAGAAACCTCCTACGAGCAGTACTTC. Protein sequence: CSVEGAGETSYEQYF.

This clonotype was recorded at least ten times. The CDR3 protein is CASSLAFQGVAEAFF. The CDR3 DNA reads TGTGCCAGCAGCTTAGCGTTTCAGGGGGTAGCTGAAGCTTTCTTT. This chain uses TRBV7-2 with TRBJ1-1, with 7 bases aligning to TRBD1. The germline V gene has CDR1 SGHTA and CDR2 FQGNSA. This CDR3 is 15 amino acids long. V was pared by 0 bases and J by 6 bases, with 7 bases of the junction left unmatched.

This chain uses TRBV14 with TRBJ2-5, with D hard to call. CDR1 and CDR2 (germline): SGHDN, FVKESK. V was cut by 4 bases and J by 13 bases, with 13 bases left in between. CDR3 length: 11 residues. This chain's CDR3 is CASSLDGRLYF. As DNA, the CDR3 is TGTGCCAGCAGCCTAGATGGACGGTTGTACTTC.

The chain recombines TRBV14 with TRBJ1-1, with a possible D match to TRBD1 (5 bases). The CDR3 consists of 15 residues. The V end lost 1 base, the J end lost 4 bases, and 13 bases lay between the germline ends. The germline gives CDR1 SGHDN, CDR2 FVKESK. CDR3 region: CASSQVPGLATEAFF. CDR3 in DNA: TGTGCCAGCAGCCAAGTTCCAGGGTTGGCCACTGAAGCTTTCTTT.

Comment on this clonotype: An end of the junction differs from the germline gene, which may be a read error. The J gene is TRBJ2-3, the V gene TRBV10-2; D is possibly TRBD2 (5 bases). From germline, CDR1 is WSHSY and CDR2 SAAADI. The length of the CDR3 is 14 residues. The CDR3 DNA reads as TGCGTCAGCTCGCAAAGCGGTAGCACAGATACGCAGTATTTT. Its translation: CVSSQSGSTDTQYF.

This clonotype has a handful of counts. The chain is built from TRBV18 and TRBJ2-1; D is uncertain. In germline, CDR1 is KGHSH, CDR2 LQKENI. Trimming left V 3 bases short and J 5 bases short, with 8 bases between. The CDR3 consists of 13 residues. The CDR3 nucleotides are TGTGCCAGCTCACCGAGCCAGCACAATGAGCAGTTCTTC. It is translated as CASSPSQHNEQFF.